What follows are 10 T cell receptor beta chains derived from one specimen sequenced in a study of T-cell reconstitution after alpha-beta-depleted transplantation in children. Molecular barcoding with unique molecular identifiers was used for the TCRbeta library. TCRdb called the PCR reads again in MiXCR, with one record for every CDR3 protein. The data show about 500,000 distinct CDR3 sequences, roughly 33% seen once. This specimen was PBMCs from the stem cell graft donor, taken from the stem cell graft. The receptors shown here come from a human donor who donated a stem cell graft to a child with aplastic anemia.

This clonotype was recorded a few times. The rearrangement joins TRBV7-2 to TRBJ1-6; D remains ambiguous. CDR3 length equals 13 residues. The germline V gene has CDR1 SGHTA and CDR2 FQGNSA. Trimming removed 2 bases from V and 14 bases from J, with 13 bases in between. CDR3 residues: CASSLSDTLTLHF. CDR3 coding DNA: TGTGCCAGCAGCTTATCTGACACCCTCACCCTCCACTTT.

This clonotype has only a few counts. The J gene is TRBJ2-1, the V gene TRBV6-1; TRBD1 matches 9 bases. V lost 6 bases to trimming and J lost 10 bases; unmatched junction nucleotides: 13. The CDR3 is 15 amino acids. Germline loops: CDR1 MNHNS, CDR2 SASEGT. CDR3 protein: CASSHPGTGLWEQFF. The CDR3 DNA reads as TGTGCCAGCAGCCATCCCGGGACAGGGCTTTGGGAGCAGTTCTTC.

This clonotype was seen more than once but under ten times. CDR3 residues: CSAIAGDTEAFF. CDR3 DNA sequence: TGCAGTGCTATCGCGGGGGACACTGAAGCTTTCTTT. This rearrangement joins TRBV20-1 to TRBJ1-1; TRBD1 is a possible D gene (5 bases). The CDR3 loop spans 12 amino acids. Looked up from germline, CDR1 is DFQATT and CDR2 is SNEGSKA (reference sequence). V was clipped by 4 bases and J by 3 bases, with 9 bases between them.

About this clonotype itself: At one end, the junction sequence differs from germline, possibly due to a read error. The J gene is TRBJ2-5, the V gene TRBV7-2, with 12 nucleotides matching TRBD2. The V gene's germline CDR1 is SGHTA and CDR2 FQGNSA. This CDR3 contains 13 residues. This chain's CDR3 is CASSSLAGGRDDF. The CDR3 DNA reads TGTGCCAGCAGCTCCCTAGCGGGAGGGCGGGATGACTTC.

This clonotype was recorded once. One end of the junction varies from germline; a read error may be responsible. The chain carries TRBV14 and TRBJ1-1, with D unclear. Per the germline V gene, CDR1 is SGHDN and CDR2 is FVKESK. The CDR3 runs to 13 residues. The CDR3 spells CASSQVASTEAFF. The CDR3 DNA sequence: TGTGCTAGCAGCCAAGTTGCCAGTACTGAAGCTTTCTTT. The full variable domain, in which reference TRBV14 and TRBJ1-1 provide the parts outside the CDR3, is EAGVTQFPSHSVIEKGQTVTLRCDPISGHDNLYWYRRVMGKEIKFLLHFVKESKQDESGMPNNRFLAERTGGTYSTLKVQPAELEDSGVYFCASSQVASTEAFFGQGTRLTVV.

The rearrangement links TRBV6-2 or TRBV6-3 to TRBJ2-1; TRBD2 agrees at 8 bases. There are 15 residues in the CDR3. V lost 0 bases, J lost 7 bases, and 5 bases stayed unmatched. In germline, CDR1 is MNHEY, CDR2 SVGEGT. Here the CDR3 reads CASSYSSGSRNEQFF. In nucleotides, the CDR3 is TGTGCCAGCAGTTACTCAAGCGGGAGTCGGAATGAGCAGTTCTTC.

Written as DNA, the CDR3 is TGTGCCAGCAGTGGACAGGGGGACTCTGGAAACACCATATATTTT. Protein sequence: CASSGQGDSGNTIYF. This chain joins TRBV28 and TRBJ1-3; 10 nucleotides line up with TRBD1. Germline CDR1 and CDR2: MDHEN and SYDVKM. This CDR3 region has 15 residues. The J segment lost 0 bases and the V segment lost 5 bases, leaving 1 base of the junction unmatched.

CDR3 loop: CASSNTGQFGTEAFF. In nucleotides, the CDR3 is TGTGCCAGCAGTAATACGGGACAGTTCGGTACTGAAGCTTTCTTT. The J gene is TRBJ1-1, the V gene TRBV12-3 or TRBV12-4, with 7 bases identical to TRBD1. This CDR3 spans 15 amino acids. J was trimmed by 5 bases and V by 5 bases; bases with no gene match: 11.

Here the CDR3 reads CASSQVLAGTLDYGYTF. The CDR3 DNA reads as TGTGCCAGCAGCCAAGTTCTGGCCGGGACCCTGGATTATGGCTACACCTTC. The gene calls are TRBV14 and TRBJ1-2, with D possibly being TRBD1 (5 bases). Per germline, CDR1 SGHDN and CDR2 FVKESK. This CDR3 is built from 17 residues. The V end was cut by 1 base, the J end by 5 bases, with 20 bases between. The full variable domain, in which reference TRBV14 and TRBJ1-2 provide the parts outside the CDR3, is EAGVTQFPSHSVIEKGQTVTLRCDPISGHDNLYWYRRVMGKEIKFLLHFVKESKQDESGMPNNRFLAERTGGTYSTLKVQPAELEDSGVYFCASSQVLAGTLDYGYTFGSGTRLTVV.

The sample holds a few counts of this clonotype. The V gene is TRBV7-2, the J gene TRBJ1-2; D unclear. Trimming shortened V by 5 bases and J by 6 bases, and 10 bases separated the two germline ends. Germline CDR1 SGHTA, CDR2 FQGNSA. CDR3 length: 12 residues. CDR3 region: CASSTTRHGYTF. The CDR3 DNA sequence: TGTGCCAGCAGCACCACAAGGCATGGCTACACCTTC.